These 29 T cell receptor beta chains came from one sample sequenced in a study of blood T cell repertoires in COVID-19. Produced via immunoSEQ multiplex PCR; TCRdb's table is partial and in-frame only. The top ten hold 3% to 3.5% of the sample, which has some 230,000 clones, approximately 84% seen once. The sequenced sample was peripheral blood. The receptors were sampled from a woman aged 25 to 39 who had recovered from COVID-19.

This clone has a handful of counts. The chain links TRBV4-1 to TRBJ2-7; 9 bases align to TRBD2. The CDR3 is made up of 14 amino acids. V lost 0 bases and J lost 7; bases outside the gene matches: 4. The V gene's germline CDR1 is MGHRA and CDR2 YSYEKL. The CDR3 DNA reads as TGCGCCAGCAGCCAAGACCAGCGGGGGGAGGAGCAGTACTTC. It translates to CASSQDQRGEEQYF.

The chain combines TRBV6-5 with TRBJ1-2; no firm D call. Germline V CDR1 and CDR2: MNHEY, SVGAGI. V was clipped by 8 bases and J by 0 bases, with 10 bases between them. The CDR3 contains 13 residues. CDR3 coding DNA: TGTGCCAGCCGCGGGGTAGCTAACTATGGCTACACCTTC. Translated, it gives CASRGVANYGYTF.

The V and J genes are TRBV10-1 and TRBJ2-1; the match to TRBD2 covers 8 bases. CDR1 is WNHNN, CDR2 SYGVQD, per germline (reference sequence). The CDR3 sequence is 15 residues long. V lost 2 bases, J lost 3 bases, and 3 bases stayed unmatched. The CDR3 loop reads CASSEAGGDYNEQFF. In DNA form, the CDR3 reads TGCGCCAGCAGTGAGGCGGGAGGTGACTACAATGAGCAGTTCTTC.

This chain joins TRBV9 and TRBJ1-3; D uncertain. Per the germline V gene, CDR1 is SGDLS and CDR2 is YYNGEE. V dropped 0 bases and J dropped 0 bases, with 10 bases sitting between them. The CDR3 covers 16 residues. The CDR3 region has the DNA TGTGCCAGCAGCGTAGCACCCGGACTCTCTGGAAACACCATATATTTT. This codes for CASSVAPGLSGNTIYF.

Written as DNA, the CDR3 is TGTGCCTGGAGTTCCAGTCTTAACTATGGCTACACCTTC. The encoded protein is CAWSSSLNYGYTF. The chain uses TRBV30 and TRBJ1-2; D uncertain. V lost 2 bases, J lost 1 base, and 8 bases lay in between. CDR3 length: 13 amino acids. Germline V gene sequence: CDR1 GTSNPN, CDR2 SVGIG (reference sequence).

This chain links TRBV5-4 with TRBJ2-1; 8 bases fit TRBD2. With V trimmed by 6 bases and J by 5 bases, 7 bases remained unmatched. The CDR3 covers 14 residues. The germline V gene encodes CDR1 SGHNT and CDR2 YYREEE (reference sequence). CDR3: CASKSGTSDNEQFF. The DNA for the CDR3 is TGTGCCAGCAAATCCGGGACTAGTGACAATGAGCAGTTCTTC.

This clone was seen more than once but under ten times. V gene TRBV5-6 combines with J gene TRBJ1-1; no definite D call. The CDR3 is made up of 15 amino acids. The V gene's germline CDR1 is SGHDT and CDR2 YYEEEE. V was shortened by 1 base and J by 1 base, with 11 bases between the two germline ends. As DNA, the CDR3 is TGTGCCAGCAGCTTGAGGAGGAGGCAGAACACTGAAGCTTTCTTT. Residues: CASSLRRRQNTEAFF.

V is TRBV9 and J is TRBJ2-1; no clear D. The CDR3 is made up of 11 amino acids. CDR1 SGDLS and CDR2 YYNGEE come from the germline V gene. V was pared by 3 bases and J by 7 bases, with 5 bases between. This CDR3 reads CASSDRNEQFF. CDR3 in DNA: TGTGCCAGCAGCGACAGAAATGAGCAGTTCTTC.

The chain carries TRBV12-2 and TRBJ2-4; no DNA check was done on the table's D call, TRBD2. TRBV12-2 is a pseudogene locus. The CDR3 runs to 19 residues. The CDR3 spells CASRFGLAEEQRSKNIQYF. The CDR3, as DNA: TGTGCAAGTCGCTTCGGACTAGCAGAGGAGCAGAGGTCCAAAAACATTCAGTACTTC.

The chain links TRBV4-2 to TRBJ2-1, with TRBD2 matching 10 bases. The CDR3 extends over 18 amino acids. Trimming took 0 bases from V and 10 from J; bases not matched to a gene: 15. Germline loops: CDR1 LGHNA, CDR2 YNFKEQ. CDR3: CASSQDIGTSASTSEQFF. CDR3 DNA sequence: TGTGCCAGCAGCCAAGATATCGGGACTAGCGCCTCAACTTCCGAGCAGTTCTTC.

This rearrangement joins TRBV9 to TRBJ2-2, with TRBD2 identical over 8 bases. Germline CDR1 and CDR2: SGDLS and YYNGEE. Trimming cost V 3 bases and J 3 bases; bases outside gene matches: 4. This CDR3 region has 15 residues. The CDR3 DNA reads TGTGCCAGCAGCGGGGCGGGAGGTGACACCGGGGAGCTGTTTTTT. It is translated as CASSGAGGDTGELFF.

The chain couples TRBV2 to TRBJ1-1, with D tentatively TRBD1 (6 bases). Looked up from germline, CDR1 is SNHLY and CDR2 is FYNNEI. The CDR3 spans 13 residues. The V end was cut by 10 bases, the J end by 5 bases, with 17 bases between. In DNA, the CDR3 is TGTGCCACCGATTACAGGGTACGTACTGAAGCTTTCTTT. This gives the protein CATDYRVRTEAFF.

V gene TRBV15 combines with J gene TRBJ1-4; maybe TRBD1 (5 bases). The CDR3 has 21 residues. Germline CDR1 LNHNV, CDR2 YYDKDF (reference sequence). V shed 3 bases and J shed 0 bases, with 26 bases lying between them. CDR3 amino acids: CATSSGGGGGDEGATNEKLFF. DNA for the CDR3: TGTGCCACCAGCAGTGGGGGAGGCGGAGGGGATGAAGGGGCAACTAATGAAAAACTGTTTTTT.

The CDR3: CASSTHVQGADTQYF. Here the CDR3 DNA reads TGTGCCAGCAGTACCCATGTCCAGGGGGCAGATACGCAGTATTTT. This chain links TRBV28 with TRBJ2-3, with 7 bases lining up with TRBD1. Germline trimming cut 5 bases from V and 4 bases from J; bases unmatched to any gene: 9. This CDR3 contains 15 residues. Germline assignment: CDR1 MDHEN and CDR2 SYDVKM.

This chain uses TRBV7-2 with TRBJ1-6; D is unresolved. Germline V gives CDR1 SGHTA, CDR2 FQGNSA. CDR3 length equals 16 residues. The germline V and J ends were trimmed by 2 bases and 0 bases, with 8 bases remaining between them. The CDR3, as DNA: TGTGCCAGCAGCTTAACGGGGAGCTCCTATAATTCACCCCTCCACTTT. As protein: CASSLTGSSYNSPLHF.

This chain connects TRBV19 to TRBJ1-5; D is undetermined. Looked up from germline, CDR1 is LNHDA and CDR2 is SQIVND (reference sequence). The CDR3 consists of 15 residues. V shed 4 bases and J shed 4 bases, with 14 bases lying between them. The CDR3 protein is CASSKAERGNQPQHF. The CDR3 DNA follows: TGTGCCAGTAGTAAGGCGGAACGTGGGAATCAGCCCCAGCATTTT.

CDR3 sequence: CAWSVLWAEKGYTF. The CDR3 region has the DNA TGTGCCTGGAGTGTACTTTGGGCAGAGAAAGGCTACACCTTC. This chain connects TRBV30 to TRBJ1-2; D remains ambiguous. The CDR3 extends over 14 amino acids. Germline V gives CDR1 GTSNPN, CDR2 SVGIG (reference sequence). Trimming pared 0 bases from V and 8 bases from J, leaving 16 bases between. Variable domain in full (rest from reference TRBV30 and TRBJ1-2): SQTIHQWPATLVQPVGSPLSLECTVEGTSNPNLYWYRQAAGRGLQLLFYSVGIGQISSEVPQNLSASRPQDRQFILSSKKLLLSDSGFYLCAWSVLWAEKGYTFGSGTRLTVV.

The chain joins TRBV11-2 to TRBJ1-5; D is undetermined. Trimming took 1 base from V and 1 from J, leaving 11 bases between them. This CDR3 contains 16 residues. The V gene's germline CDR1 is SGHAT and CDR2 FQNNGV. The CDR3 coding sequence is TGTGCCAGCAGCTTAGGTCAGTTTTCGAGCAATCAGCCCCAGCATTTT. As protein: CASSLGQFSSNQPQHF.

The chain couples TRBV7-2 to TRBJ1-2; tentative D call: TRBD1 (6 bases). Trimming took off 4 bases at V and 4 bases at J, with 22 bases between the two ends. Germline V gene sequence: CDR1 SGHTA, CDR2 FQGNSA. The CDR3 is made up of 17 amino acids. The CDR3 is CASSWGPGGEASYGYTF. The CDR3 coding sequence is TGTGCCAGCAGCTGGGGGCCGGGTGGGGAAGCCTCCTATGGCTACACCTTC.

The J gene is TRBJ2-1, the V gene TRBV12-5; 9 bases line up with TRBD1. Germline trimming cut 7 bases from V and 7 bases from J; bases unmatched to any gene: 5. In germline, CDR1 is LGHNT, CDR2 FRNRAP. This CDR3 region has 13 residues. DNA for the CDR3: TGTGCTAGTGAGAGCGGGACAGGGAATGAGCAGTTCTTC. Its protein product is CASESGTGNEQFF.

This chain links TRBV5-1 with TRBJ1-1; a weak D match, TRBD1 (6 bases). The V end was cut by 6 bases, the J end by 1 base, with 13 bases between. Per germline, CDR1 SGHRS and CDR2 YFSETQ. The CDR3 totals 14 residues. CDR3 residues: CASTIGTSNTEAFF. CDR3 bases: TGCGCCAGCACCATTGGGACATCGAACACTGAAGCTTTCTTT.

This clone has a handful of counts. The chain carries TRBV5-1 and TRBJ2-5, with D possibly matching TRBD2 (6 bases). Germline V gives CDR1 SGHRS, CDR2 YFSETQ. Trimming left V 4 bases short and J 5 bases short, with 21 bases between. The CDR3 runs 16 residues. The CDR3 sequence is CASSTAGTSGIETQYF. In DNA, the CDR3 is TGCGCCAGCAGCACCGCCGGGACTTCGGGGATCGAGACCCAGTACTTC.

The CDR3 nucleotides read TGTGCCATCCAGGGGGCGCAAACCTATGGCTACACCTTC. It yields the protein CAIQGAQTYGYTF. This sequence joins TRBV10-3 and TRBJ1-2, with 8 bases lining up with TRBD1. The germline V gene encodes CDR1 ENHRY and CDR2 SYGVKD. Trimming took 8 bases from V and 4 from J; bases not matched to a gene: 6. The CDR3 extends over 13 amino acids.

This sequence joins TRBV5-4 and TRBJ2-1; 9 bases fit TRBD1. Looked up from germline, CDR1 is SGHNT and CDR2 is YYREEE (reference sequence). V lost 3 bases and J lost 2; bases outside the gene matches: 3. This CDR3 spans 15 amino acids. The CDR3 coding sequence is TGTGCCAGCAGCTACAACAGGGGGCCCTACAATGAGCAGTTCTTC. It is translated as CASSYNRGPYNEQFF. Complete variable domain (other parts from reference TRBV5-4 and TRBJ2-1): ETGVTQSPTHLIKTRGQQVTLRCSSQSGHNTVSWYQQALGQGPQFIFQYYREEENGRGNFPPRFSGLQFPNYSSELNVNALELDDSALYLCASSYNRGPYNEQFFGPGTRLTVL.

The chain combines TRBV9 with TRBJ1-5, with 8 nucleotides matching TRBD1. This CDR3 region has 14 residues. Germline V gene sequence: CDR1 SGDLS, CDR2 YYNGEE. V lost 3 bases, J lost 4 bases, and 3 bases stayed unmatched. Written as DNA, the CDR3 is TGTGCCAGCAGCGAACAGGGGGGTAATCAGCCCCAGCATTTT. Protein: CASSEQGGNQPQHF.

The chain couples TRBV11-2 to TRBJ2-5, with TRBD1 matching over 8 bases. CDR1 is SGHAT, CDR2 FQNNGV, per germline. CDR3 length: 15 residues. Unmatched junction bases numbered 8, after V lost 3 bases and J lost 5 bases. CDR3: CASSFVDRGGETQYF. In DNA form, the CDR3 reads TGTGCCAGCAGCTTCGTCGACAGGGGCGGGGAGACCCAGTACTTC.

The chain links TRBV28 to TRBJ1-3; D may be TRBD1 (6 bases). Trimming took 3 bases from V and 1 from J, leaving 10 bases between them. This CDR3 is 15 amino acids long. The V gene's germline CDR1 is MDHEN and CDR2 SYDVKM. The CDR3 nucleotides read TGTGCCAGCAGTTTCACAGGGATGTCTGGAAACACCATATATTTT. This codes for CASSFTGMSGNTIYF.

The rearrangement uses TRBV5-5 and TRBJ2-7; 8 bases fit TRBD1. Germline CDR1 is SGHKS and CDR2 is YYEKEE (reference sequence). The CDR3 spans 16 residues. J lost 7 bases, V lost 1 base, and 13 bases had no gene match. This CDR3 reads CASSLWTGIRTGEQYF. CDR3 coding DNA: TGTGCCAGCAGCTTGTGGACAGGGATTAGGACCGGGGAGCAGTACTTC.

The CDR3 loop reads CATTGGGEQYF. In DNA, the CDR3 is TGTGCCACTACAGGGGGCGGCGAGCAGTACTTC. The V gene is TRBV27, the J gene TRBJ2-7; 9 nucleotides line up with TRBD1. This CDR3 comprises 11 residues. The V gene end was trimmed by 10 bases and the J gene end by 6 bases; junction bases not matched to a gene: 4. CDR1 and CDR2 (germline): MNHEY, SMNVEV (reference sequence).